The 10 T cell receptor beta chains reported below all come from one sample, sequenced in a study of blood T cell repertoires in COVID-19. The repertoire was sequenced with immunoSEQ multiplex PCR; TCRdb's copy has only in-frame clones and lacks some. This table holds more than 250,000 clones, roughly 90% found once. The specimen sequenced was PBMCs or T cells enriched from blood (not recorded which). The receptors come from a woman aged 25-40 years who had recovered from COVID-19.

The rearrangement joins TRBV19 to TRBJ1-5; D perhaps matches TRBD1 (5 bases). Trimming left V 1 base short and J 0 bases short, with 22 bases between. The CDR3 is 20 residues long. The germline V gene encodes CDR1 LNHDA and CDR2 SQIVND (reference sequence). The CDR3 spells CASSIGLRGPEHYSNQPQHF. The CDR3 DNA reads TGTGCCAGTAGTATAGGGTTAAGGGGCCCTGAGCATTATAGCAATCAGCCCCAGCATTTT.

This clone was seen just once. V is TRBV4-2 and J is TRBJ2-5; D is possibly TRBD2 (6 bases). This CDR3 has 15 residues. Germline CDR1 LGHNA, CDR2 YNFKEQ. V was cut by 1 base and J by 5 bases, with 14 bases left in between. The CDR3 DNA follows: TGTGCCAGCAGCCAAGCCCCCCGCGGGGCGGAGACCCAGTACTTC. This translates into CASSQAPRGAETQYF.

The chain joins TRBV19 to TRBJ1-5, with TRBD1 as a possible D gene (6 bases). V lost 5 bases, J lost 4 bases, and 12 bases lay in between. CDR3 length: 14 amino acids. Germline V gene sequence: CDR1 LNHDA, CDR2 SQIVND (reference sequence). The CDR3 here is CASSPWDINQPQHF. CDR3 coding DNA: TGTGCCAGTAGTCCCTGGGACATTAATCAGCCCCAGCATTTT.

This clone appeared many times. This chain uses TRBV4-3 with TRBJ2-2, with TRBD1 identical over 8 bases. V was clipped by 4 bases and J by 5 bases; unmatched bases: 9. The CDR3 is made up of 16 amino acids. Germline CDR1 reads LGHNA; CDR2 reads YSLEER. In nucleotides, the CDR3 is TGCGCCAGCAGCCCCATGACAGGGGTTTTGACCGGGGAGCTGTTTTTT. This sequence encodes CASSPMTGVLTGELFF.

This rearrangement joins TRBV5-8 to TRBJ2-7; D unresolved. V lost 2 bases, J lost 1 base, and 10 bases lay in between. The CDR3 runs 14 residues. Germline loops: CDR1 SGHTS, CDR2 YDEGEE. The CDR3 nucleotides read TGTGCCAGCAGCTTCCGGTCGGAGTCCTACGAGCAGTACTTC. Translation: CASSFRSESYEQYF.

This chain's CDR3 is CASSPRDRTNSPLHF. CDR3 coding DNA: TGCGCCAGCAGCCCCCGGGACAGGACGAATTCACCCCTCCACTTT. This chain joins TRBV5-1 and TRBJ1-6, with 8 bases identical to TRBD1. The CDR3 totals 15 residues. J gave up 7 bases and V 4 bases, and 7 bases lay outside the gene matches. Germline loops: CDR1 SGHRS, CDR2 YFSETQ.

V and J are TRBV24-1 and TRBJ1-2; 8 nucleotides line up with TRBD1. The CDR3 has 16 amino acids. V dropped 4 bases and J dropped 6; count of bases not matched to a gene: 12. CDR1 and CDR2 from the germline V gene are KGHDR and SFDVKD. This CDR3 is CATSDPDRESLNGYTF. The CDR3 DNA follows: TGTGCCACCAGTGACCCGGACAGGGAGTCATTGAATGGCTACACCTTC.

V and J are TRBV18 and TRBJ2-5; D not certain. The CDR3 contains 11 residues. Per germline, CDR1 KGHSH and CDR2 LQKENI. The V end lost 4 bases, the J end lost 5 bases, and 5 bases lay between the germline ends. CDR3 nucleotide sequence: TGTGCCAGCTCACTCGGGGAGACCCAGTACTTC. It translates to CASSLGETQYF.

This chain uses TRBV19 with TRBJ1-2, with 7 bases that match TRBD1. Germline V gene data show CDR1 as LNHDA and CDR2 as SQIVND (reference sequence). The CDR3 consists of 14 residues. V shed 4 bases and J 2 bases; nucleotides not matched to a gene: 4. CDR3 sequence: CASSKRTGNYGYTF. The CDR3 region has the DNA TGTGCCAGTAGTAAACGGACAGGAAACTATGGCTACACCTTC.

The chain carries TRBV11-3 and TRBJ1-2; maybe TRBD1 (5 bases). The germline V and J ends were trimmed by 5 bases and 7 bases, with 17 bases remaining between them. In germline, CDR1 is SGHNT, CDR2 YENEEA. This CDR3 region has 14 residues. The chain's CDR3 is CASSHGGEGSGYTF. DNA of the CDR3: TGTGCCAGCAGCCACGGGGGGGAGGGAAGTGGCTACACCTTC. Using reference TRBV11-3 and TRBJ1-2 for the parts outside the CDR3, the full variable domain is EAGVVQSPRYKIIEKKQPVAFWCNPISGHNTLYWYLQNLGQGPELLIRYENEEAVDDSQLPKDRFSAERLKGVDSTLKIQPAELGDSAVYLCASSHGGEGSGYTFGSGTRLTVV.